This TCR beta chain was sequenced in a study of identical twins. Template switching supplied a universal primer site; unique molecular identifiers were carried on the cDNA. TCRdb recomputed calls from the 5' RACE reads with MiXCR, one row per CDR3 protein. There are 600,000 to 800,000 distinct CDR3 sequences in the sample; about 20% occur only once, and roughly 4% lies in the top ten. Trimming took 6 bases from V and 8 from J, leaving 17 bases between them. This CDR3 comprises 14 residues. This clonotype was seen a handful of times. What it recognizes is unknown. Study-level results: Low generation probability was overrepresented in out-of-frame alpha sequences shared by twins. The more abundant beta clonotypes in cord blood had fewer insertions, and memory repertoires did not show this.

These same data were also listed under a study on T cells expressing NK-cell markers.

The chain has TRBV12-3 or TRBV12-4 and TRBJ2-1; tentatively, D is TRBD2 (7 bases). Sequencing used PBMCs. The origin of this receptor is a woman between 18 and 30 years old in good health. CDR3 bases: TGTGCCAGCAGCGTTGGGGGGGGCAGGGATGAGCAGTTCTTC. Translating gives CASSVGGGRDEQFF.